The 10 T cell receptor beta chains reported below all come from one sample, sequenced in a study of technical replicates of blood from a few donors. Here immunoSEQ multiplex PCR was the method, and the copy in TCRdb shows in-frame clones only, minus some. The table shows about 97,000 clones, with about 95% occurring only once. The sequenced material came from T cells isolated from PBMCs. The source is a human donor in good health.

This clone was seen only a few times. The genes are TRBV7-9 and TRBJ1-2; TRBD1 might be the D (5 bases). CDR1 is SEHNR and CDR2 is FQNEAQ in the germline V gene (reference sequence). CDR3 length equals 17 residues. V was trimmed by 1 base and J by 0 bases, leaving 15 bases between them. CDR3 protein: CASSLGGRERSNYGYTF. In nucleotides, the CDR3 is TGTGCCAGCAGCTTAGGCGGCAGGGAAAGATCTAACTATGGCTACACCTTC. The variable domain in full, with the rest retrieved from reference TRBV7-9 and TRBJ1-2, is DTGVSQNPRHKITKRGQNVTFRCDPISEHNRLYWYRQTLGQGPEFLTYFQNEAQLEKSRLLSDRFSAERPKGSFSTLEIQRTEQGDSAMYLCASSLGGRERSNYGYTFGSGTRLTVV.

The chain is built from TRBV13 and TRBJ1-1; TRBD1 matches at 9 bases. The CDR3 runs to 13 residues. V shed 6 bases, J shed 11 bases, and the junction held 10 bases outside the gene matches. The germline gives CDR1 PRHDT, CDR2 FYEKMQ (reference sequence). The CDR3 DNA follows: TGTGCCAGCAGGCGACAGGGGGTCGGAGATGCTTTCTTT. It specifies CASRRQGVGDAFF.

Note on this clone: One junction end does not reproduce the germline sequence, and a read error may be involved. CDR3 residues: CASSLDRADTQYF. CDR3 bases: TGTGCTAGCAGCTTAGACCGGGCAGATACGCAGTATTTT. The chain combines TRBV7-7 with TRBJ2-3; D remains ambiguous. Germline CDR1 SSHAT, CDR2 FNYEAQ (reference sequence). This CDR3 region has 13 residues.

This chain connects TRBV28 to TRBJ2-3; D is uncertain. V was clipped by 2 bases and J by 0 bases, with 12 bases between them. CDR3 size: 16 residues. Germline CDR1 is MDHEN and CDR2 is SYDVKM. The CDR3 region has the DNA TGTGCCAGCAGTTTACTAAGCGTAACTAGCACAGATACGCAGTATTTT. Its translation is CASSLLSVTSTDTQYF.

This chain uses TRBV6-1 with TRBJ1-3, with D possibly TRBD1 on 6 matching bases. The V gene lost 4 bases and the J gene lost 4 bases, with 14 bases spanning the gap. The CDR3 is made up of 15 amino acids. Per the germline V gene, CDR1 is MNHNS and CDR2 is SASEGT. The CDR3 DNA is TGTGCCAGCAGTGTAGTCGCAGGGGACGGAAACACCATATATTTT. Translation: CASSVVAGDGNTIYF.

This clone was counted once. The rearrangement joins TRBV7-2 to TRBJ2-5; TRBD1 agrees at 10 bases. The germline V gene has CDR1 SGHTA and CDR2 FQGNSA. The CDR3 totals 14 residues. The V and J ends lost 4 bases and 4 bases, in that order; junction bases with no gene match: 3. CDR3 region: CASSSDRGRETQYF. The CDR3 DNA reads TGTGCCAGCAGCTCCGACAGGGGGCGAGAGACCCAGTACTTC.

The chain employs TRBV7-3 and TRBJ1-2; the match to TRBD1 covers 7 bases. The CDR3 has 14 residues. Unmatched junction bases numbered 10, after V lost 5 bases and J lost 7 bases. CDR1 and CDR2 from the germline V gene are SGHTA and FQGTGA. Written as DNA, the CDR3 is TGTGCCAGCAGCCCCGACAGGGCTGGCGGTGGCTACACCTTC. Translated: CASSPDRAGGGYTF.

Here the CDR3 DNA reads TGTGCCAGCAGTGAAATTACAGGCCCCTACGAGCAGTACTTC. Its translation: CASSEITGPYEQYF. This sequence joins TRBV6-1 and TRBJ2-7; the D gene is possibly TRBD1 (5 bases). V was trimmed by 2 bases and J by 2 bases, leaving 10 bases between them. The CDR3 length is 14 residues. The V gene's germline CDR1 is MNHNS and CDR2 SASEGT.

V usage is TRBV4-3 and J usage is TRBJ2-1, with 9 bases matching TRBD2. The CDR3 length is 15 residues. The V segment lost 0 bases and the J segment 12 bases; nucleotides outside the gene matches: 9. Germline lookup yields CDR1 LGHNA and CDR2 YSLEER. The CDR3 spells CASSQDGSGRQGQFF. The CDR3 coding sequence is TGCGCCAGCAGCCAAGATGGTAGCGGGAGACAGGGGCAGTTCTTC.

This chain connects TRBV7-6 to TRBJ2-1; TRBD1 agrees at 10 bases. Unmatched junction bases numbered 7, after V lost 5 bases and J lost 0 bases. CDR1 is SGHVS, CDR2 FNYEAQ, per germline. This CDR3 region has 17 residues. CDR3 protein: CASSPGQGEFSYNEQFF. The CDR3 DNA reads as TGTGCCAGCAGCCCTGGACAGGGGGAATTCTCCTACAATGAGCAGTTCTTC.